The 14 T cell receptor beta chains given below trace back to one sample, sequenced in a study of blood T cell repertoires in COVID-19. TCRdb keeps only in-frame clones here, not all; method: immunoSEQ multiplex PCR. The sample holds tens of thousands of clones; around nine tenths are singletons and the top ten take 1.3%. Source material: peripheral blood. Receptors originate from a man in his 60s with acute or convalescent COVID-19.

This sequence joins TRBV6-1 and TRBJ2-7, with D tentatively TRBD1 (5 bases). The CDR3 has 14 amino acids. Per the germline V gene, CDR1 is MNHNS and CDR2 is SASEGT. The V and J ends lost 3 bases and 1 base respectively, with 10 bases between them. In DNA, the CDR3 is TGTGCCAGCAGTGAGGACATCCGGTCCTACGAGCAGTACTTC. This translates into CASSEDIRSYEQYF.

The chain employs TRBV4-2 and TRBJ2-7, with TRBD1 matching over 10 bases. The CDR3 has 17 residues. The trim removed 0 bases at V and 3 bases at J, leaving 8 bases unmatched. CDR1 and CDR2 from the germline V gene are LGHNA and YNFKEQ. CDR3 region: CASSQEGGQGRFYEQYF. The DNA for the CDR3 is TGTGCCAGCAGCCAAGAGGGGGGACAGGGGAGGTTCTACGAGCAGTACTTC.

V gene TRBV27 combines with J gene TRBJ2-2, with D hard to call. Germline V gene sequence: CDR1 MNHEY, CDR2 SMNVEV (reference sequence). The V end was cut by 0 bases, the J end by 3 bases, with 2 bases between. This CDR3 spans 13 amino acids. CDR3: CASSLSYTGELFF. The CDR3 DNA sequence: TGTGCCAGCAGTTTATCCTACACCGGGGAGCTGTTTTTT.

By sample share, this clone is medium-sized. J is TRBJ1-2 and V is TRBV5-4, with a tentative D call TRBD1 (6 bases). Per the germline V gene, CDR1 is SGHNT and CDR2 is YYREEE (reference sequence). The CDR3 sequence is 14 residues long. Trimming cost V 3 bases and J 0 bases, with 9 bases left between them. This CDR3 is CASSSGQTNYGYTF. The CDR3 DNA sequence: TGTGCCAGCAGCTCGGGACAAACTAACTATGGCTACACCTTC.

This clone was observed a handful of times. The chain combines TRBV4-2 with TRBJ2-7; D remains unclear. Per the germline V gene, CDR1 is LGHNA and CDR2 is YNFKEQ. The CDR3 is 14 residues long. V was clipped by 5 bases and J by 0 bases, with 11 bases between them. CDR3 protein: CASSTTQNSYEQYF. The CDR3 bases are TGTGCCAGCAGCACAACGCAGAACTCCTACGAGCAGTACTTC.

The CDR3: CASSLVSGTSGSYEQYF. The CDR3 DNA follows: TGTGCCAGCAGCTTAGTTTCTGGGACTAGCGGGTCCTACGAGCAGTACTTC. The chain couples TRBV7-8 to TRBJ2-7; 12 bases match TRBD2. V was clipped by 1 base and J by 1 base; unmatched bases: 5. CDR3 size: 17 residues. Germline V gives CDR1 SGHVS, CDR2 FQNEAQ.

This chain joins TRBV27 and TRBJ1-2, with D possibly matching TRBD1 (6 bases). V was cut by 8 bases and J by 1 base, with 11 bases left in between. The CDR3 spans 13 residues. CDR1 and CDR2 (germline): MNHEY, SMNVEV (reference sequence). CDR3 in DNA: TGTGCCAGCTCTAGGACAGTTAACTATGGCTACACCTTC. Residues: CASSRTVNYGYTF.

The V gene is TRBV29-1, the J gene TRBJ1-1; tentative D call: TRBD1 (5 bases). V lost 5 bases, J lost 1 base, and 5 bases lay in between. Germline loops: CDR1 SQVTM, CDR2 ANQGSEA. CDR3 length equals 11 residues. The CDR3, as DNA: TGCAGCGTTCAGGGGAACACTGAAGCTTTCTTT. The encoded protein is CSVQGNTEAFF.

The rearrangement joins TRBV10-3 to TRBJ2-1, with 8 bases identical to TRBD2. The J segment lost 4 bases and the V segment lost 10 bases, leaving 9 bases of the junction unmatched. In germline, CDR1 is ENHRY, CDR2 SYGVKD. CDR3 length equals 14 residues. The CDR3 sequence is CATAGRGDYNEQFF. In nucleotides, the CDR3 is TGTGCCACCGCTGGGCGGGGGGATTACAATGAGCAGTTCTTC.

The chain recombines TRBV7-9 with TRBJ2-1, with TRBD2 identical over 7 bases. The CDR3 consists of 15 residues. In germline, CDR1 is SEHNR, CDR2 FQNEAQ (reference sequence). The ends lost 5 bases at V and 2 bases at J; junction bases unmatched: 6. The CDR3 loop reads CASSPSGAPYNEQFF. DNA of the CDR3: TGTGCCAGCAGCCCGAGCGGGGCGCCCTACAATGAGCAGTTCTTC.

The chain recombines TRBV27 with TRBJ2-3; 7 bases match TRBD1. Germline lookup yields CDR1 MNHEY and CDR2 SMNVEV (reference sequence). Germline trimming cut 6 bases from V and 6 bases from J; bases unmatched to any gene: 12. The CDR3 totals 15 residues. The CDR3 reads CASSTGANHRDTQYF. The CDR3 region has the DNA TGTGCCAGCAGCACAGGGGCCAACCACAGGGATACGCAGTATTTT.

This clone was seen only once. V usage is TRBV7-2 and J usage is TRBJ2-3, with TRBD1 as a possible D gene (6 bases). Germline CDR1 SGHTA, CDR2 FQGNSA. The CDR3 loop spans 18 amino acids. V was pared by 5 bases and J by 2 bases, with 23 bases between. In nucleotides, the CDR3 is TGTGCCAGCAGCCTCCCCCCAGGACAGAATTCCTACACAGATACGCAGTATTTT. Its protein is CASSLPPGQNSYTDTQYF.

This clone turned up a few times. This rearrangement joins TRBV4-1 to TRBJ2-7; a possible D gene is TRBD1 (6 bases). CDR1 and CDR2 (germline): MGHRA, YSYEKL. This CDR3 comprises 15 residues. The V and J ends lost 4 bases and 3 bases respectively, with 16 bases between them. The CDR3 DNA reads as TGCGCCAGCAGCCCCCAAGACAGGCCTGACTACGAGCAGTACTTC. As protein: CASSPQDRPDYEQYF.

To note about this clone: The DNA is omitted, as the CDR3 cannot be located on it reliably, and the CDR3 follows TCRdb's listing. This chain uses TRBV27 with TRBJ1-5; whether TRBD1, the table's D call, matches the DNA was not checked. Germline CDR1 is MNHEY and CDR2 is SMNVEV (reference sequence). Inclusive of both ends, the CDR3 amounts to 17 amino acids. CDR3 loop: CASSFVFGPGGNQPQHF.